This TCR beta chain was observed in a study of blood T cell repertoires in COVID-19 (dated by TCRdb to about 2020). Study-level background: The collaborator samples originated in the United States, Italy and Spain and spanned the acute and convalescent phases of COVID-19. Where available, HLA class I and class II types were taken from metadata supplied by the sample provider and were not determined by assay-based typing. Deeply sampled blood TCRbeta repertoires from subjects exposed to, actively infected with, or recovered from COVID-19 were included in the dataset. The samples were drawn from the first 160 participants of the ongoing ImmuneRACE study and from 1,254 subjects provided by 6 global collaborators. The sample metadata nearly always contained a de-identified subject ID, COVID-19 status, age in years and sex. The repertoires were made available in a free public database intended to serve as a resource for research on the immune response to SARS-CoV-2. The material from the prospective study consisted of cDNA or gDNA derived from T cells, B-cell-depleted T cells, or PBMCs. Broad study findings and their caveats: Clinical and demographic metadata were provided uncurated, with the amount varying by source and participant.

Remarks on this clone: The antigen it recognizes is unknown. No quality values exist for individual bases; no much larger clone is one base distant.

Each collaborating institution followed its own protocols to collect whole blood in K2EDTA tubes. For TCRbeta analysis, collaborator samples were shipped as frozen whole blood, as isolated PBMCs, or as DNA extracted from either sample type. TCRbeta CDR3 regions were amplified from genomic DNA using the immunoSEQ Assay, a bias-controlled multiplex PCR. For the original study's pipeline: The number of nucleated cells in each sample was estimated by amplification of reference gene primers within the assay. Sequence reads were collapsed and filtered to measure the absolute abundance of every unique TCRbeta CDR3 rearrangement. For each sample, productive Simpson clonality was calculated as the square root of Simpson's diversity index over productive rearrangements. This immuneACCESS table, as held by TCRdb, lists in-frame sequences with V and J called but not all clones. Of the missing ones, under half trace to an unresolved V gene in checked studies; the others have no known cause. That table supplies the V and J calls and clone size; D and trimming were determined from the DNA. For this sample the table gives around 67,000 clones, of which approximately 79% were detected only once. About 16% of the sample rests with the top ten.

The CDR3, from cysteine to phenylalanine, totals 16 residues. Left in the record is the CDR3 DNA by itself, 48 bases read in frame from the first base. Trimming takes 5 bases from V and 0 bases from J, and the germline ends sit 14 bases apart. Via the germline V gene, CDR1 is SGHVS and CDR2 FQNEAQ. This chain is built from TRBV7-8 and TRBJ2-1, with the D segment identity uncertain. Input material: peripheral blood. The receptor was isolated from a man aged 80 or over with active COVID-19. The CDR3 region reads CASSVFQISSYNEQFF. The DNA sequence is as follows: TGTGCCAGCAGCGTCTTTCAGATAAGCTCCTACAATGAGCAGTTCTTC. Where the CDR3 stops, the reference TRBV7-8 and TRBJ2-1 genes take over; the full variable domain is GAGVSQSPRYKVAKRGQDVALRCDPISGHVSLFWYQQALGQGPEFLTYFQNEAQLDKSGLPSDRFFAERPEGSVSTLKIQRTQQEDSAVYLCASSVFQISSYNEQFFGPGTRLTVL.